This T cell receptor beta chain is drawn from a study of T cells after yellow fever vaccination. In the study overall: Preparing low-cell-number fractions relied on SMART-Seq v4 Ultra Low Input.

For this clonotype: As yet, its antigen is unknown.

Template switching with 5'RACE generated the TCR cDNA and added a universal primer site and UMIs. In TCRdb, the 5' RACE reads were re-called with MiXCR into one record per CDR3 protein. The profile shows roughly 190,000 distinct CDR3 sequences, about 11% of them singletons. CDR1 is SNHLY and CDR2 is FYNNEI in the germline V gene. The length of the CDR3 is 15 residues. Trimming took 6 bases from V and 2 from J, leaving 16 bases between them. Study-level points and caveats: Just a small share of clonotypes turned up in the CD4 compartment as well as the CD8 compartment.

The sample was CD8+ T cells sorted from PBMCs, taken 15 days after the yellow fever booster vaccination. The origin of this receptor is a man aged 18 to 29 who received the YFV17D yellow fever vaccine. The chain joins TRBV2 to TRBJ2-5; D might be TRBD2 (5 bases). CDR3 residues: CASSTTMSGQETQYF. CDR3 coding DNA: TGTGCCAGCAGCACCACGATGTCGGGGCAAGAGACCCAGTACTTC.